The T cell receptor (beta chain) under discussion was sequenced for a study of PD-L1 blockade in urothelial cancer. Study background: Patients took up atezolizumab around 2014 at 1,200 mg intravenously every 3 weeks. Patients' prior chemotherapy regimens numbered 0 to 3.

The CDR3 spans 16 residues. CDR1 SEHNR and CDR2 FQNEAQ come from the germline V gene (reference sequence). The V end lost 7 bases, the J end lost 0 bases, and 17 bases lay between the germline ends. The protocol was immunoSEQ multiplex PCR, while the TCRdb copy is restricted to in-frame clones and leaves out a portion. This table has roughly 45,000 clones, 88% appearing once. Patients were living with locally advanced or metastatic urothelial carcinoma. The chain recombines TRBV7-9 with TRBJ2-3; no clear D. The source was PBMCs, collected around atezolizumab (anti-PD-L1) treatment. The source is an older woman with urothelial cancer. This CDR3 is CASNKPTALSTDTQYF. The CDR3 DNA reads TGTGCCAGCAACAAACCGACTGCACTAAGCACAGATACGCAGTATTTT.